A single sample is the source of the 9 T cell receptor beta chains below, sequenced in a study of cytomegalovirus exposure and HLA in healthy donors. The PCR had 60 Vbeta and 13 Jbeta primers. This table comes from immunoSEQ multiplex PCR, and its TCRdb copy is limited to in-frame clones, with some not included. The profile shows fewer than 120,000 clones, 65% to 85% of them singletons. The sample was PBMCs. The receptors originated from a man younger than 40 in good health and CMV-seropositive.

In its sample, this clone was seen once. The chain couples TRBV27 to TRBJ2-7; 12 nucleotides align to TRBD2. This CDR3 region has 14 residues. V gave up 5 bases and J gave up 7 bases; unmatched junction bases: 6. CDR1 is MNHEY and CDR2 is SMNVEV in the germline V gene (reference sequence). CDR3 nucleotide sequence: TGTGCCAGCAGTCCCCAGGGACTAGCGGGTGAGCAGTACTTC. Protein: CASSPQGLAGEQYF.

This chain connects TRBV7-9 to TRBJ1-1, with D possibly being TRBD1 (5 bases). V was clipped by 4 bases and J by 4 bases, with 13 bases between them. This CDR3 contains 14 residues. CDR1 and CDR2 from the germline V gene are SEHNR and FQNEAQ (reference sequence). This CDR3 is CASSSPGGGTEAFF. CDR3 in DNA: TGTGCCAGCAGCTCTCCTGGGGGGGGCACTGAAGCTTTCTTT.

The chain uses TRBV7-9 and TRBJ2-7; D remains unclear. The CDR3 covers 15 residues. Per germline, CDR1 SEHNR and CDR2 FQNEAQ (reference sequence). Between the trimmed V and J ends, which lost 1 base and 4 bases, there was a span of 14 bases. CDR3 residues: CASSLVQFAAYEQYF. CDR3 DNA sequence: TGTGCCAGCAGCTTAGTCCAGTTCGCAGCGTACGAGCAGTACTTC.

The chain combines TRBV7-8 with TRBJ2-3; 12 bases align to TRBD2. Germline V gene data show CDR1 as SGHVS and CDR2 as FQNEAQ. The CDR3 runs 19 residues. Trimming cost V 2 bases and J 3 bases; bases outside gene matches: 12. CDR3 nucleotide sequence: TGTGCCAGCAGCTTAAAGGAACCTAGCGGGGGGGCCTCTACAGATACGCAGTATTTT. Amino acid sequence: CASSLKEPSGGASTDTQYF. Drawing the rest from reference TRBV7-8 and TRBJ2-3, the complete variable domain is GAGVSQSPRYKVAKRGQDVALRCDPISGHVSLFWYQQALGQGPEFLTYFQNEAQLDKSGLPSDRFFAERPEGSVSTLKIQRTQQEDSAVYLCASSLKEPSGGASTDTQYFGPGTRLTVL.

CDR3 protein: CAISESRNPEQFF. The CDR3 DNA follows: TGTGCCATCAGTGAGTCGAGAAACCCCGAGCAGTTCTTC. This rearrangement joins TRBV10-3 to TRBJ2-1; no clear D. Trimming stripped 0 bases from V and 10 bases from J, with 10 bases between. This CDR3 has 13 residues. Germline V gene data show CDR1 as ENHRY and CDR2 as SYGVKD.

The chain combines TRBV10-3 with TRBJ1-2; 8 bases are shared with TRBD1. CDR1 ENHRY and CDR2 SYGVKD come from the germline V gene. J lost 6 bases, V lost 7 bases, and 7 bases had no gene match. The CDR3 extends over 13 amino acids. The CDR3 nucleotides are TGTGCCATCAATGGACAGGGTGCCAATGGCTACACCTTC. This encodes CAINGQGANGYTF.

This chain joins TRBV14 and TRBJ1-2, with 8 bases that match TRBD1. Trimming at V came to 4 bases and at J to 7 bases, leaving 11 bases not matched to a gene. The CDR3 covers 15 residues. The germline gives CDR1 SGHDN, CDR2 FVKESK. CDR3 sequence: CASSLAGTGFRGYTF. CDR3 coding DNA: TGTGCCAGCAGCCTTGCCGGGACAGGATTTCGTGGCTACACCTTC.

This clone showed up just once. The rearrangement links TRBV6-6 to TRBJ2-7; TRBD2 matches at 10 bases. This CDR3 is built from 15 residues. Germline loops: CDR1 MNHNY, CDR2 SVGAGI (reference sequence). The V gene end was trimmed by 5 bases and the J gene end by 2 bases; junction bases not matched to a gene: 6. CDR3 DNA sequence: TGTGCCAGCAGTCCGGGAACTAGCGGGACCTACGAGCAGTACTTC. Protein: CASSPGTSGTYEQYF.

The J gene is TRBJ2-3, the V gene TRBV2; tentatively, D is TRBD1 (6 bases). With 3 bases removed from V and 2 bases from J, the gap between germline ends came to 9 bases. The CDR3 has 14 residues. The germline V gene encodes CDR1 SNHLY and CDR2 FYNNEI. CDR3 region: CASSETGPTDTQYF. CDR3 coding DNA: TGTGCCAGCAGTGAGACAGGCCCCACAGATACGCAGTATTTT.